These 21 T cell receptor beta chains were all obtained from the same sample, sequenced in a study of blood T cell repertoires in COVID-19. The method was immunoSEQ multiplex PCR; TCRdb's version includes in-frame clones alone and lacks a portion of them. The data show fewer than 60,000 clones, around four fifths seen once. Sequenced material: peripheral blood. Receptor source: a man aged 60-69 years with acute or convalescent COVID-19.

V is TRBV11-1 and J is TRBJ2-5; 10 nucleotides line up with TRBD1. CDR1 is SGHAT and CDR2 is FQDESV in the germline V gene (reference sequence). Unmatched junction bases numbered 8, after V lost 6 bases and J lost 4 bases. This CDR3 has 15 residues. The CDR3 spells CASRYGTGVGETQYF. As DNA, the CDR3 is TGTGCCAGCAGATATGGGACAGGGGTAGGAGAGACCCAGTACTTC.

This clone was seen a handful of times. V and J are TRBV11-1 and TRBJ2-7; 9 bases agree with TRBD1. Trimming at V came to 0 bases and at J to 2 bases, leaving 5 bases not matched to a gene. Looked up from germline, CDR1 is SGHAT and CDR2 is FQDESV (reference sequence). The CDR3 sequence is 16 residues long. CDR3: CASSLAPGTGTYEQYF. In nucleotides, the CDR3 is TGTGCCAGCAGCTTAGCTCCTGGGACAGGGACCTACGAGCAGTACTTC.

The chain uses TRBV6-5 and TRBJ2-1; D ambiguous. Germline loops: CDR1 MNHEY, CDR2 SVGAGI. V was clipped by 6 bases and J by 3 bases, with 9 bases between them. The CDR3 length is 13 residues. The CDR3 sequence is CASSQLDYNEQFF. CDR3 in DNA: TGTGCCAGCAGCCAGCTAGACTACAATGAGCAGTTCTTC.

This clone has just one count. This sequence joins TRBV5-5 and TRBJ1-2; TRBD1 aligns across 10 bases. Looked up from germline, CDR1 is SGHKS and CDR2 is YYEKEE (reference sequence). With 4 bases clipped from V and 6 bases from J, the junction kept 9 bases outside the gene matches. The CDR3 covers 15 residues. The CDR3 DNA reads as TGTGCCAGCAGCCCAAGAGGACAGGGGGTACATGGCTACACCTTC. Its translation is CASSPRGQGVHGYTF.

To note about this clone: One end of the junction is discordant with germline, which a read error may explain. The genes are TRBV7-7 and TRBJ1-3, with no clear D. Germline V CDR1 and CDR2: SSHAT, FNYEAQ (reference sequence). The CDR3 length is 13 residues. The CDR3 sequence is CASSVTVGNTIYF. CDR3 DNA sequence: TGTGCTAGCAGCGTTACAGTGGGAAACACCATATATTTT.

The chain has TRBV18 and TRBJ2-7, with TRBD2 matching 10 bases. V dropped 2 bases and J dropped 9; count of bases not matched to a gene: 7. Per the germline V gene, CDR1 is KGHSH and CDR2 is LQKENI. This CDR3 comprises 14 residues. CDR3 sequence: CASSPTSGGEGQYF. The CDR3 DNA follows: TGTGCCAGCTCACCAACCAGCGGGGGGGAGGGGCAGTACTTC.

This sequence joins TRBV5-6 and TRBJ2-1, with D perhaps TRBD2 (5 bases). V lost 1 base, J lost 11 bases, and 10 bases lay in between. The CDR3 is 12 amino acids. The germline gives CDR1 SGHDT, CDR2 YYEEEE. In DNA, the CDR3 is TGTGCCAGCAGCTTGAGTCGGGATCAGCAGTTCTTC. This gives the protein CASSLSRDQQFF. The whole variable domain, remainder taken from reference TRBV5-6 and TRBJ2-1, is DAGVTQSPTHLIKTRGQQVTLRCSPKSGHDTVSWYQQALGQGPQFIFQYYEEEERQRGNFPDRFSGHQFPNYSSELNVNALLLGDSALYLCASSLSRDQQFFGPGTRLTVL.

The chain employs TRBV5-1 and TRBJ2-4, with D possibly matching TRBD1 (6 bases). CDR1 and CDR2 (germline): SGHRS, YFSETQ. CDR3 length: 14 residues. The V end was cut by 4 bases, the J end by 7 bases, with 15 bases between. The CDR3 region is CASSKQGTTNIQYF. For the CDR3, the DNA is TGCGCCAGCAGCAAGCAGGGGACCACTAACATTCAGTACTTC.

The rearrangement uses TRBV5-1 and TRBJ2-1; TRBD1 might be the D (5 bases). The germline V and J ends were trimmed by 0 bases and 4 bases, with 14 bases remaining between them. Per germline, CDR1 SGHRS and CDR2 YFSETQ. The CDR3 has 16 amino acids. CDR3 sequence: CASSLEGKSWYNEQFF. The CDR3 nucleotides are TGCGCCAGCAGCTTGGAGGGGAAATCCTGGTACAATGAGCAGTTCTTC.

The gene calls are TRBV7-3 and TRBJ2-2, with D possibly matching TRBD1 (6 bases). The CDR3 sequence is 14 residues long. The V gene's germline CDR1 is SGHTA and CDR2 FQGTGA. Trimming cost V 4 bases and J 5 bases, with 11 bases left between them. The CDR3 region is CASSSTGQTGELFF. In nucleotides, the CDR3 is TGTGCCAGCAGCTCAACGGGACAAACCGGGGAGCTGTTTTTT. The variable domain in full, with the rest retrieved from reference TRBV7-3 and TRBJ2-2, is GAGVSQTPSNKVTEKGKYVELRCDPISGHTALYWYRQSLGQGPEFLIYFQGTGAADDSGLPNDRFFAVRPEGSVSTLKIQRTERGDSAVYLCASSSTGQTGELFFGEGSRLTVL.

The chain links TRBV13 to TRBJ2-1, with D possibly matching TRBD2 (6 bases). CDR3 length equals 13 residues. Trimming cost V 0 bases and J 6 bases, with 6 bases left between them. Looked up from germline, CDR1 is PRHDT and CDR2 is FYEKMQ (reference sequence). CDR3 nucleotide sequence: TGTGCCAGCAGCTTAGGGGGGGGCAATGAGCAGTTCTTC. It codes for CASSLGGGNEQFF.

The rearrangement joins TRBV21-1 to TRBJ1-5; the table's D call, TRBD1, has no DNA check behind it. TRBV21-1 is deemed a pseudogene. The CDR3 totals 12 residues. The chain's CDR3 is CASRTALWPQHF. The CDR3 DNA is TGTGCCAGCAGGACAGCCTTATGGCCCCAGCATTTT.

The chain combines TRBV23-1 with TRBJ1-6, with TRBD1 matching over 10 bases. Being an ORF, TRBV23-1 has a function that is uncertain. V dropped 4 bases and J dropped 13; count of bases not matched to a gene: 16. The CDR3 sequence is 17 residues long. CDR3 loop: CASSRKWCPGQGYPLHF. The CDR3, as DNA: TGCGCCAGCAGTCGAAAATGGTGTCCGGGACAGGGGTATCCCCTCCACTTT.

The rearrangement uses TRBV6-5 and TRBJ2-7, with D tentatively TRBD1 (5 bases). V gave up 6 bases and J gave up 3 bases, with 9 bases separating them. The CDR3 consists of 12 residues. In germline, CDR1 is MNHEY, CDR2 SVGAGI. The CDR3 nucleotides are TGTGCCAGCAGCCTAACAGGCTACGAGCAGTACTTC. This gives the protein CASSLTGYEQYF.

This clone was observed a few times. The rearrangement links TRBV7-2 to TRBJ1-3; D call uncertain. Trimming took 0 bases from V and 2 from J, leaving 14 bases between them. CDR1 SGHTA and CDR2 FQGNSA come from the germline V gene. This CDR3 has 17 residues. CDR3 sequence (DNA): TGTGCCAGCAGCTTAGCAGGTCGGGTTGAGGCTGGAAACACCATATATTTT. This codes for CASSLAGRVEAGNTIYF.

The chain couples TRBV29-1 to TRBJ1-2; TRBD1 might be the D (5 bases). There are 14 residues in the CDR3. The V gene's germline CDR1 is SQVTM and CDR2 ANQGSEA. With 1 base removed from V and 7 bases from J, the gap between germline ends came to 16 bases. Here the CDR3 reads CSVEVGAGSAGYTF. The CDR3 region has the DNA TGCAGCGTTGAAGTTGGGGCAGGGTCGGCTGGCTACACCTTC. The full variable domain, rest sourced from reference TRBV29-1 and TRBJ1-2, is SAVISQKPSRDICQRGTSLTIQCQVDSQVTMMFWYRQQPGQSLTLIATANQGSEATYESGFVIDKFPISRPNLTFSTLTVSNMSPEDSSIYLCSVEVGAGSAGYTFGSGTRLTVV.

The genes are TRBV13 and TRBJ1-2, with a weak D call TRBD1 (5 bases). CDR1 and CDR2 from the germline V gene are PRHDT and FYEKMQ (reference sequence). The CDR3 is 16 residues long. The ends were cut back, 5 bases at V and 7 bases at J, with 23 bases in the middle. The CDR3 DNA is TGTGCCAGCAGCCAACATATGAATCGACAGCTGGGTGGCTACACCTTC. As protein: CASSQHMNRQLGGYTF. Supplemented by reference TRBV13 and TRBJ1-2, the full variable domain reads AAGVIQSPRHLIKEKRETATLKCYPIPRHDTVYWYQQGPGQDPQFLISFYEKMQSDKGSIPDRFSAQQFSDYHSELNMSSLELGDSALYFCASSQHMNRQLGGYTFGSGTRLTVV.

J is TRBJ1-2 and V is TRBV11-2, with 7 bases identical to TRBD1. The germline CDR1 and CDR2 sequences are SGHAT and FQNNGV. The CDR3 totals 16 residues. V shed 5 bases and J 10 bases; nucleotides not matched to a gene: 19. The CDR3 region is CASSAQPGQPPSFYTF. The DNA for the CDR3 is TGTGCCAGCAGCGCGCAGCCGGGACAGCCACCTTCTTTCTACACCTTC.

The table lists this clone with a count of one. This chain joins TRBV12-3 or TRBV12-4 and TRBJ1-5; no reliable D call. The CDR3 runs 13 residues. V lost 5 bases, J lost 2 bases, and 7 bases lay in between. CDR3 nucleotide sequence: TGTGCCAGCAGTCCAACGGGCAATCAGCCCCAGCATTTT. Translation gives CASSPTGNQPQHF.

J is TRBJ1-4 and V is TRBV2; D possibly corresponds to TRBD1 (6 bases). Between the trimmed V and J ends, which lost 0 bases and 13 bases, there was a span of 12 bases. Germline V CDR1 and CDR2: SNHLY, FYNNEI. The CDR3 sequence is 13 residues long. The CDR3: CASSEATGSRLFF. CDR3 DNA sequence: TGTGCCAGCAGTGAAGCGACAGGTTCGAGACTGTTTTTT.

The chain joins TRBV7-9 to TRBJ2-3; D gene unclear. V gave up 5 bases and J gave up 0 bases, with 12 bases separating them. Germline V lookup: CDR1 SEHNR, CDR2 FQNEAQ (reference sequence). This CDR3 is built from 15 residues. This chain's CDR3 is CASSTSGSSTDTQYF. The CDR3 coding sequence is TGTGCCAGCAGCACCTCGGGTTCCAGCACAGATACGCAGTATTTT.